This T cell receptor (beta chain) was captured in a study of T and B cells in COVID-19 patients. The overall study: Critical illness requiring mechanical ventilation or extracorporeal membrane oxygenation affected three fifths of the roughly 20 active-infection patients.

BIOMED2 TRB-A/B primer pools were used in multiplex TRB PCR. TCRdb re-analysed the multiplex PCR reads in MiXCR, keeping a single row per CDR3 protein. The table lists 12,000 to 15,000 distinct CDR3 sequences, 28% of them singletons. Blood genomic DNA input for TRB amplification was roughly 220-500 ng. This clonotype appeared many times. The sample consisted of blood. This receptor was obtained from a human donor who had recovered from COVID-19.

The CDR3 nucleotides are TGTGCCAGCAGTTCCGACCCGGGACTAGTTCTCATTGAGCAGTTCTTC. Translating it yields CASSSDPGLVLIEQFF. The V and J genes are TRBV27 and TRBJ2-1; 8 nucleotides line up with TRBD2. Germline-derived CDR1 and CDR2 are MNHEY and SMNVEV (reference sequence). The ends lost 4 bases at V and 9 bases at J; junction bases unmatched: 14. The CDR3 totals 16 residues.